These 22 T cell receptor beta chains were sequenced from one sample in a study of neurological immune-mediated disorders. TCRdb re-called the 5' RACE reads through MiXCR, storing one row per CDR3 protein. The sample has about 60,000 distinct CDR3 sequences, 3% to 4% seen once. Sequencing was performed on PBMCs. These receptors all stem from a woman aged 45-60 years with multiple sclerosis.

This clonotype was seen many times. This chain joins TRBV29-1 and TRBJ2-5; no clear D. In germline, CDR1 is SQVTM, CDR2 ANQGSEA. Trimming pared 6 bases from V and 4 bases from J, leaving 9 bases between. This CDR3 region has 11 residues. This CDR3 reads CSVSNPETQYF. CDR3 nucleotide sequence: TGCAGCGTCTCCAACCCAGAGACCCAGTACTTC.

This clonotype was observed many times. The V gene is TRBV20-1, the J gene TRBJ2-7; D is perhaps TRBD1 (5 bases). Trimming took off 3 bases at V and 2 bases at J, with 14 bases between the two ends. This CDR3 has 14 residues. Germline V gene sequence: CDR1 DFQATT, CDR2 SNEGSKA (reference sequence). The CDR3 spells CSASKGRPTYEQYF. In DNA form, the CDR3 reads TGCAGTGCTAGCAAGGGGCGCCCTACCTACGAGCAGTACTTC.

This clonotype was counted a few times. Likely a read error: the CDR3 ends without its conserved phenylalanine or tryptophan. The gene calls are TRBV15 and TRBJ1-1; D uncertain. With 2 bases removed from V and 4 bases from J, the gap between germline ends came to 5 bases. There are 12 residues in the CDR3. Germline CDR1 is LNHNV and CDR2 is YYDKDF (reference sequence). The CDR3: CATSRRGTEAFI. The CDR3 DNA follows: TGTGCCACCAGCAGACGGGGCACTGAAGCTTTCATT.

There are many counts of this clonotype. Germline is not matched at one junction end, which may reflect a read error. V and J are TRBV10-2 and TRBJ1-5; D possibly corresponds to TRBD1 (5 bases). CDR1 is WSHSY, CDR2 SAAADI, per germline. This CDR3 spans 13 amino acids. CDR3 sequence: CATQGLRDQPQNF. DNA for the CDR3: TGCGCCACCCAGGGTTTGAGGGATCAGCCCCAGAATTTT.

This clonotype was found many times. The chain is built from TRBV12-3 or TRBV12-4 and TRBJ2-2; no reliable D call. Trimming took 7 bases from V and 7 from J, leaving 16 bases between them. CDR3 length: 14 amino acids. This chain's CDR3 is CASNRYGEHGELFF. In DNA, the CDR3 is TGTGCCAGCAACCGGTACGGTGAACACGGGGAGCTGTTTTTT.

The sample holds many counts of this clonotype. CDR3 loop: CASSQDIAGTGLEKLFF. The CDR3 DNA sequence: TGCGCCAGCAGCCAAGATATCGCCGGGACAGGGTTAGAAAAACTGTTTTTT. The J gene is TRBJ1-4, the V gene TRBV4-3; 9 bases are a match to TRBD1. V was pared by 0 bases and J by 8 bases, with 10 bases of the junction left unmatched. The CDR3 covers 17 residues. Germline V CDR1 and CDR2: LGHNA, YSLEER.

The table lists this clonotype with many counts. The chain recombines TRBV6-1 with TRBJ2-1; 8 positions agree with TRBD1. Per germline, CDR1 MNHNS and CDR2 SASEGT. V lost 6 bases and J lost 0; bases outside the gene matches: 13. The CDR3 totals 18 residues. The CDR3, as DNA: TGTGCCAGCAGGGGCATTGAGGACAGGGTTAACTCCTACAATGAGCAGTTCTTC. Translated, it gives CASRGIEDRVNSYNEQFF.

This clonotype was recorded many times. The J gene is TRBJ1-1, the V gene TRBV29-1; 7 nucleotides align to TRBD1. Germline CDR1 and CDR2: SQVTM and ANQGSEA. The length of the CDR3 is 13 residues. J was trimmed by 4 bases and V by 3 bases; bases with no gene match: 5. The CDR3 loop is CSVDVAGGTEAFF. The DNA of the CDR3 is TGCAGCGTTGATGTGGCAGGGGGCACTGAAGCTTTCTTT.

This clonotype has a handful of counts. The chain joins TRBV15 to TRBJ2-6; 8 nucleotides line up with TRBD2. In germline, CDR1 is LNHNV, CDR2 YYDKDF (reference sequence). The CDR3 consists of 22 residues. Unmatched junction bases numbered 18, after V lost 1 base and J lost 1 base. CDR3 protein: CATSRAPGTSKEFVSGANVLTF. The CDR3 DNA reads TGTGCCACCAGCAGAGCTCCCGGGACTAGTAAGGAGTTCGTTTCTGGGGCCAACGTCCTGACTTTC. Together with reference TRBV15 and TRBJ2-6, the CDR3 gives the full variable domain: DAMVIQNPRYQVTQFGKPVTLSCSQTLNHNVMYWYQQKSSQAPKLLFHYYDKDFNNEADTPDNFQSRRPNTSFCFLDIRSPGLGDTAMYLCATSRAPGTSKEFVSGANVLTFGAGSRLTVL.

This clonotype was recorded only once. Because it lacks the conserved phenylalanine or tryptophan at the end, this CDR3 is likely a read error. This chain links TRBV28 with TRBJ2-1; D might be TRBD1 (5 bases). Trimming left V 2 bases short and J 12 bases short, with 8 bases between. CDR1 and CDR2 from the germline V gene are MDHEN and SYDVKM. The CDR3 totals 11 residues. The CDR3 coding sequence is TGTGCCAGCAGTTTAGGGGCCGTGCAGTTCAAC. Residues: CASSLGAVQFN.

This clonotype was detected many times. The genes are TRBV4-3 and TRBJ2-7; 11 bases line up with TRBD2. This CDR3 contains 17 residues. V dropped 5 bases and J dropped 2; count of bases not matched to a gene: 11. Per germline, CDR1 LGHNA and CDR2 YSLEER. The CDR3 nucleotides read TGCGCCAGCAGCAACGGACCCCTAGCGGGAGGAACCTACGAGCAGTACTTC. The encoded protein is CASSNGPLAGGTYEQYF.

J is TRBJ1-1 and V is TRBV3-1; D not resolved. Germline V gene sequence: CDR1 LGHDT, CDR2 YNNKEL (reference sequence). V was trimmed by 6 bases and J by 3 bases, leaving 17 bases between them. This CDR3 is 15 amino acids long. For the CDR3, the DNA is TGTGCCAGCAGTCTAACACAGAACCGAGACACTGAAGCTTTCTTT. Protein product: CASSLTQNRDTEAFF.

This clonotype was seen repeatedly, ten times or more. The chain has TRBV5-1 and TRBJ2-5; TRBD1 is a possible D gene (5 bases). The CDR3 runs 14 residues. Germline V CDR1 and CDR2: SGHRS, YFSETQ. The V end was cut by 6 bases, the J end by 7 bases, with 19 bases between. The CDR3 protein is CASTPGHQDGTQYF. The CDR3 region has the DNA TGCGCCAGCACCCCCGGACACCAAGATGGGACCCAGTACTTC.

This clonotype has ten or more counts. The chain recombines TRBV3-1 with TRBJ2-5; 11 nucleotides line up with TRBD2. The germline gives CDR1 LGHDT, CDR2 YNNKEL (reference sequence). The J segment lost 4 bases and the V segment lost 2 bases, leaving 6 bases of the junction unmatched. The CDR3 runs to 16 residues. CDR3 nucleotides: TGTGCCAGCAGCCAATACTTAGCGGGAGGGAGAGAGACCCAGTACTTC. Residues: CASSQYLAGGRETQYF.

This clonotype was counted ten times or more. The chain joins TRBV11-3 to TRBJ1-1; D might be TRBD1 (5 bases). The CDR3 totals 13 residues. V shed 8 bases and J shed 2 bases, with 12 bases lying between them. Germline CDR1 is SGHNT and CDR2 is YENEEA. This CDR3 is CASAGGGNTEAFF. CDR3 bases: TGTGCCAGCGCTGGGGGGGGTAACACTGAAGCTTTCTTT.

This clonotype was found many times. The rearrangement uses TRBV14 and TRBJ1-1, with D unclear. Germline V lookup: CDR1 SGHDN, CDR2 FVKESK. The CDR3 runs to 13 residues. V lost 8 bases and J 0 bases, leaving 10 bases between the germline ends. The CDR3 coding sequence is TGTGCCAGCTCCGGAGGTATGAACACTGAAGCTTTCTTT. Its translation: CASSGGMNTEAFF.

In this sample, this clonotype turned up many times. The CDR3 here is CASSEGPGQPQHF. The CDR3 region has the DNA TGCGCCAGCAGTGAGGGACCGGGCCAGCCCCAGCATTTT. The J gene is TRBJ1-5, the V gene TRBV5-1; TRBD1 is a possible D gene (5 bases). The germline V and J ends were trimmed by 5 bases and 7 bases, with 13 bases remaining between them. This CDR3 is 13 amino acids long. Germline V gene data show CDR1 as SGHRS and CDR2 as YFSETQ. Drawing the rest from reference TRBV5-1 and TRBJ1-5, the complete variable domain is KAGVTQTPRYLIKTRGQQVTLSCSPISGHRSVSWYQQTPGQGLQFLFEYFSETQRNKGNFPGRFSGRQFSNSRSEMNVSTLELGDSALYLCASSEGPGQPQHFGDGTRLSIL.

This clonotype was seen many times. The chain is built from TRBV10-3 and TRBJ2-3, with TRBD2 as a possible D gene (5 bases). The CDR3 spans 17 residues. Germline-derived CDR1 and CDR2 are ENHRY and SYGVKD. The V gene lost 3 bases and the J gene lost 2 bases, with 18 bases spanning the gap. The CDR3, as DNA: TGTGCCATCAGTGACAAGGCCCGCAGAGGGAACACAGATACGCAGTATTTT. Translated, it gives CAISDKARRGNTDTQYF.

This clonotype ranks as medium-sized. This chain connects TRBV5-1 to TRBJ2-1, with a weak D call TRBD2 (6 bases). The length of the CDR3 is 17 residues. The germline V gene has CDR1 SGHRS and CDR2 YFSETQ. Trimming removed 4 bases from V and 1 base from J, with 18 bases in between. CDR3 region: CASSPVGASGSYNEQFF. The CDR3 nucleotides read TGCGCCAGCAGCCCGGTAGGGGCCAGCGGGTCCTACAATGAGCAGTTCTTC. Full variable domain (outside the CDR3, taken from reference TRBV5-1 and TRBJ2-1): KAGVTQTPRYLIKTRGQQVTLSCSPISGHRSVSWYQQTPGQGLQFLFEYFSETQRNKGNFPGRFSGRQFSNSRSEMNVSTLELGDSALYLCASSPVGASGSYNEQFFGPGTRLTVL.

A remark on this clonotype: The CDR3 does not end in the conserved phenylalanine or tryptophan, so this is likely a read error. CDR3 DNA: TGTGCCAGCAGCTTAGTGGGGAACACTGAAGCTTTCTGT. The encoded protein is CASSLVGNTEAFC. This rearrangement joins TRBV11-2 to TRBJ1-1; unclear D gene. V lost 1 base and J 1 base, leaving 4 bases between the germline ends. CDR1 is SGHAT, CDR2 FQNNGV, per germline. This CDR3 region has 13 residues.

At least ten counts were recorded for this clonotype. CDR3 bases: TGCGCCAGCAGCTTGGGACAGGGTGTCGATGAGCAGTTCTTC. Its protein product is CASSLGQGVDEQFF. The chain combines TRBV5-1 with TRBJ2-1, with 7 nucleotides matching TRBD1. Germline V lookup: CDR1 SGHRS, CDR2 YFSETQ. The V segment lost 0 bases and the J segment 8 bases; nucleotides outside the gene matches: 5. The CDR3 has 14 amino acids.

In its sample, this clonotype was seen many times. J is TRBJ2-1 and V is TRBV7-6; TRBD2 agrees at 9 bases. This CDR3 region has 15 residues. V dropped 5 bases and J dropped 2; count of bases not matched to a gene: 4. Germline CDR1 and CDR2: SGHVS and FNYEAQ. This CDR3 is CASSQTSGAYNEQFF. The CDR3 DNA follows: TGTGCCAGCAGCCAGACTAGCGGAGCCTACAATGAGCAGTTCTTC.